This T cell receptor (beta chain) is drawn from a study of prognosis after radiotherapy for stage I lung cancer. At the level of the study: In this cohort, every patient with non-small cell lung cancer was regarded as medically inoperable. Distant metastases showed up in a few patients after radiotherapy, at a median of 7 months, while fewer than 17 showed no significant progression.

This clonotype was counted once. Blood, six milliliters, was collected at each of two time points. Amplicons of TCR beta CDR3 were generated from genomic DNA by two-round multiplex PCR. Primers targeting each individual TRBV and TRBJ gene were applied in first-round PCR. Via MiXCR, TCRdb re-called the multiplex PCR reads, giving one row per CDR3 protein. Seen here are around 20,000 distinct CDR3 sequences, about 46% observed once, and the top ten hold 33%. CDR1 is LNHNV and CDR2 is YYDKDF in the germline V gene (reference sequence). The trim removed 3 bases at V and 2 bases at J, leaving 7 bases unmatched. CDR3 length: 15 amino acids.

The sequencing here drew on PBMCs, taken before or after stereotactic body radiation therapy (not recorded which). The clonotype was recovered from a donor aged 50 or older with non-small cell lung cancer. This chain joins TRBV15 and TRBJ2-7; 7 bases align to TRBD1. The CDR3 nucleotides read TGTGCCACCAGCAGCTATCTGACAGGGACCTACGAGCAGTACTTC. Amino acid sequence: CATSSYLTGTYEQYF.